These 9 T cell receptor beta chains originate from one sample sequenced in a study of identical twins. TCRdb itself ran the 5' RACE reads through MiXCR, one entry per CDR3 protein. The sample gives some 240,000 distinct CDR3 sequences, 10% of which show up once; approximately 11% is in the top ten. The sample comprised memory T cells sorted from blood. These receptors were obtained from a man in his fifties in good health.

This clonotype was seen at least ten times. For the CDR3, the DNA is TGTGCCAGCTCACCTGGACAGATCCCAGGGGAGACCCAGTACTTC. Amino acid sequence: CASSPGQIPGETQYF. This chain uses TRBV18 with TRBJ2-5; perhaps TRBD1 as D (6 bases). There are 15 residues in the CDR3. The V end was cut by 3 bases, the J end by 5 bases, with 16 bases between. Looked up from germline, CDR1 is KGHSH and CDR2 is LQKENI.

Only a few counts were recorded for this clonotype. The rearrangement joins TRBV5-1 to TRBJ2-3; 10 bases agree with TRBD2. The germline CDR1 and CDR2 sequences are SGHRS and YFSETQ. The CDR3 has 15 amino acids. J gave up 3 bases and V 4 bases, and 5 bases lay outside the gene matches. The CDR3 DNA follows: TGCGCCAGCAGCCCTGAAGCGGGGGGGACAGATACGCAGTATTTT. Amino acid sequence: CASSPEAGGTDTQYF.

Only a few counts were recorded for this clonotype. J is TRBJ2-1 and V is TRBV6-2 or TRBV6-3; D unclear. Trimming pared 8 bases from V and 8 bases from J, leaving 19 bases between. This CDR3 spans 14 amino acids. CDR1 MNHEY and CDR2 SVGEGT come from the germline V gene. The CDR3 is CASSHDGWIDEQFF. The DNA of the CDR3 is TGTGCCAGCTCTCACGATGGTTGGATCGATGAGCAGTTCTTC.

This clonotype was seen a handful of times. The CDR3 DNA follows: TGTGCCAGCAGCTTAATTGTTAGATTGGGGACTAGCGACGCGTCCTACAATGAGCAGTTCTTC. Protein: CASSLIVRLGTSDASYNEQFF. The chain couples TRBV7-3 to TRBJ2-1; 10 bases agree with TRBD2. This CDR3 has 21 residues. The germline V gene has CDR1 SGHTA and CDR2 FQGTGA. With 1 base clipped from V and 1 base from J, the junction kept 16 bases outside the gene matches. Based on the CDR3 plus reference TRBV7-3 and TRBJ2-1, the full variable domain is GAGVSQTPSNKVTEKGKYVELRCDPISGHTALYWYRQSLGQGPEFLIYFQGTGAADDSGLPNDRFFAVRPEGSVSTLKIQRTERGDSAVYLCASSLIVRLGTSDASYNEQFFGPGTRLTVL.

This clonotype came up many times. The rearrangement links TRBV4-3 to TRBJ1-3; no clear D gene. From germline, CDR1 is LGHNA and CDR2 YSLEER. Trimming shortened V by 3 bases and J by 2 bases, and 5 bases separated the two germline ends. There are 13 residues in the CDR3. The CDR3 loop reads CASSQGTGNTIYF. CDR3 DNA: TGCGCCAGCAGCCAGGGTACTGGAAACACCATATATTTT.

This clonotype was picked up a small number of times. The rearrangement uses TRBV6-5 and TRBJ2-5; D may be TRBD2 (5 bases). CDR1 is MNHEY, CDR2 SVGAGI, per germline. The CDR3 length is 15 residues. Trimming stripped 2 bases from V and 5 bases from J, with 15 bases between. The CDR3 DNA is TGTGCCAGCAGTTACGCGGGCTTCTCCCTCGAGACCCAGTACTTC. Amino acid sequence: CASSYAGFSLETQYF.

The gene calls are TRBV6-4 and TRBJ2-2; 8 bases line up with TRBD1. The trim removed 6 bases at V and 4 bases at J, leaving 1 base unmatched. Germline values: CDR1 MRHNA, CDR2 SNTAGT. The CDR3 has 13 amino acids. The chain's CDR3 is CASSTGGTGELFF. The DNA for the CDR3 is TGTGCCAGCAGCACAGGGGGCACCGGGGAGCTGTTTTTT.

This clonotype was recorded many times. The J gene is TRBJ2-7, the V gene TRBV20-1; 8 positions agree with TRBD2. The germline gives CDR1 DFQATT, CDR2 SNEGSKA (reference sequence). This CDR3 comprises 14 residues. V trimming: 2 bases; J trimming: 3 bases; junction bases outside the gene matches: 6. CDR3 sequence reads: CSARTTSGLYEQYF. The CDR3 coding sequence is TGCAGTGCTAGAACCACTAGCGGACTCTACGAGCAGTACTTC.

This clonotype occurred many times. This CDR3 reads CASALGGGLNEQFF. DNA for the CDR3: TGTGCCAGCGCCCTAGGGGGGGGCCTCAATGAGCAGTTCTTC. This chain uses TRBV6-1 with TRBJ2-1, with TRBD2 as a possible D gene (7 bases). CDR3 length: 14 residues. V was shortened by 8 bases and J by 6 bases, with 17 bases between the two germline ends. In germline, CDR1 is MNHNS, CDR2 SASEGT.